This TCR beta chain appears in the sequencing data of a study of control samples from healthy donors and cancer patients. Sequencing was performed with immunoSEQ multiplex PCR; in TCRdb, only in-frame clones are kept and a portion is missing. The table includes 160,000 or so clones, 92% detected once. Sequencing was performed on blood. This clonotype was obtained from a woman aged 25-40 years in good health.

The CDR3 region is CAISPDGGTEAFF. The CDR3 DNA sequence: TGTGCCATCAGCCCAGATGGGGGCACTGAAGCTTTCTTT. The chain links TRBV10-3 to TRBJ1-1; tentatively, D is TRBD1 (5 bases). This CDR3 is built from 13 residues. V lost 6 bases to trimming and J lost 4 bases, with 12 bases between them. Germline V gene sequence: CDR1 ENHRY, CDR2 SYGVKD.